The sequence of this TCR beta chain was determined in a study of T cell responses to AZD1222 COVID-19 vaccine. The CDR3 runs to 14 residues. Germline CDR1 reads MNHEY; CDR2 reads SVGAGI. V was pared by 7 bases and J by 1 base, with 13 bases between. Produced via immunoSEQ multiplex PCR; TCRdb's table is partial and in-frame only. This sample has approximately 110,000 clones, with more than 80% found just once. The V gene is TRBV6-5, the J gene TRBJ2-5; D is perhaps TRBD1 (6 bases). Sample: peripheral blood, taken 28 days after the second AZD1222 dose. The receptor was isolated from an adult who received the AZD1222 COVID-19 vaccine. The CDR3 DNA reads TGTGCCAGCACCCCAGGGGACCCCCAAGAGACCCAGTACTTC. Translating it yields CASTPGDPQETQYF.